This T cell receptor (beta chain) was observed in a study of technical replicates of blood from a handful of donors. Only in-frame clones appear in the TCRdb table, and some are missing; sequencing was by immunoSEQ multiplex PCR. Here the sample spans roughly 76,000 clones, more than 85% being singletons. Trimming shortened V by 3 bases and J by 1 base, and 10 bases separated the two germline ends. CDR1 SQVTM and CDR2 ANQGSEA come from the germline V gene. The CDR3 sequence is 14 residues long. The sequenced material came from T cells isolated from PBMCs. The V and J genes are TRBV29-1 and TRBJ2-1; a possible D gene is TRBD2 (5 bases). This TCR derives from a human donor in good health. Some clones in this sample may be carry-over from other donors' samples. The CDR3: CSVDRGSSYNEQFF. DNA for the CDR3: TGCAGCGTTGATCGGGGATCTTCCTACAATGAGCAGTTCTTC.